The 5 T cell receptor beta chains below were found in one sample sequenced in a study of spatial heterogeneity in lung cancer. Described time point: blood at routine non-recurrence follow-up after resection. TCRdb reanalysed the 5' RACE reads using MiXCR and keeps one entry per CDR3 protein. The sample includes 110,000 or so distinct CDR3 sequences, under 14% of them seen just once. Sequencing used PBMCs, obtained at follow-up. The receptor source for this set is a female donor with early-stage non-small cell lung cancer.

In its sample, this clonotype was seen many times. V gene TRBV27 combines with J gene TRBJ2-5; 10 bases are a match to TRBD2. V dropped 5 bases and J dropped 5; count of bases not matched to a gene: 5. Looked up from germline, CDR1 is MNHEY and CDR2 is SMNVEV (reference sequence). The CDR3 length is 14 residues. The CDR3 nucleotides read TGTGCCAGCAGTAGCGGGAGGGCGGGCGAGACCCAGTACTTC. Translated: CASSSGRAGETQYF.

This chain joins TRBV7-2 and TRBJ1-2, with D hard to call. CDR3 length: 15 residues. The germline CDR1 and CDR2 sequences are SGHTA and FQGNSA. Trimming pared 1 base from V and 4 bases from J, leaving 13 bases between. The chain's CDR3 is CASSLGASQTYGYTF. Here the CDR3 DNA reads TGTGCCAGCAGCTTAGGGGCCAGCCAAACCTATGGCTACACCTTC.

This clonotype was detected only a few times. The chain has TRBV6-2 or TRBV6-3 and TRBJ1-2; D not certain. The germline V gene encodes CDR1 MNHEY and CDR2 SVGEGT. Trimming pared 0 bases from V and 0 bases from J, leaving 11 bases between. This CDR3 comprises 16 residues. The CDR3: CASSYSRQESNYGYTF. The CDR3 DNA reads TGTGCCAGCAGTTACTCTAGGCAAGAGTCTAACTATGGCTACACCTTC.

The chain employs TRBV5-1 and TRBJ2-1; perhaps TRBD2 as D (6 bases). Germline assignment: CDR1 SGHRS and CDR2 YFSETQ. V was cut by 6 bases and J by 9 bases, with 19 bases left in between. The CDR3 runs 14 residues. In nucleotides, the CDR3 is TGCGCCAGCAAGGTGACTCTCGGGGGAACTGAGCAGTTCTTC. This gives the protein CASKVTLGGTEQFF.

There are many counts of this clonotype. The chain uses TRBV5-1 and TRBJ2-7; 9 bases fit TRBD2. V trimming: 1 base; J trimming: 3 bases; junction bases outside the gene matches: 5. Germline CDR1 SGHRS, CDR2 YFSETQ. This CDR3 has 15 amino acids. The DNA of the CDR3 is TGCGCCAGCAGCTTGATGGCTAGCGGGAACTACGAGCAGTACTTC. This encodes CASSLMASGNYEQYF.